This T cell receptor (beta chain) stems from a study of blood T cells in healthy people across ages (dated by TCRdb to about 2015). Regarding the complete study: In model experiments, template switching captured about one uniquely barcoded TCR beta cDNA molecule for every two T cells. Age-related changes in TCR beta repertoire diversity were measured in the study by deep sequencing normalized with unique cDNA molecular identifiers. Two additional independent replicas of 1 million unique cDNA reads from the same blood draw were analyzed for two donors (one aged 18 to 29 and one aged 80 or older). Four age groups were formed from the donors: young (average approximately 17 years), middle-aged (more than 35), aged (over 55) and long-lived (about 75).

The germline V gene encodes CDR1 SGHTA and CDR2 FQGNSA. The CDR3, from cysteine to phenylalanine, totals 17 residues. Just CDR3 DNA is preserved here, 51 bases in frame from base 1. V loses 5 bases at its end and J loses 4 bases; junction bases beyond the gene matches: 12. Findings and caveats that apply to the study as a whole: Total diversity estimates from one million sequenced T cells were considered lower bounds and underestimates. Donor CMV infection status was unknown, potentially confounding age-related changes in expanded clonotypes. Observed TCR beta diversity correlated strongly with the percentage of naive T cells measured by flow cytometry. Compared with the aged group, the long-lived group had more naive CD4+ T cells, fewer expanded clones and increased TCR diversity, suggesting age selection. As age increased, observed TCR beta diversity per million T cells dropped in a roughly linear way, and a significant reduction was already evident by age 40. Since profiling was done on bulk unsorted PBMCs, naive and antigen-experienced compartments could not be conclusively compared.

The donors were some 36 Caucasian individuals from Russia, aged roughly 6 to 100 years, who were systemically healthy. Each donor gave approximately 9.3 milliliters of peripheral blood, collected into EDTA-treated Vacutainer tubes. PBMCs were isolated by Ficoll-Paque density-gradient centrifugation, with at least 7 million obtained per sample. Total RNA was extracted from PBMCs with Trizol reagent, with at least 5.5 micrograms obtained per sample. For every donor, an aliquot of PBMCs went through flow cytometry to measure the percentages of naive CD45RAhigh/CD27high T cells. As for this clonotype: The antigen this receptor binds is unknown. There are no base qualities to consult, and no much larger clone falls within one base.

Libraries were prepared through 5' RACE. Instrument on record: Illumina HiSeq 2500. A second PCR of about 7 to 12 cycles was run with a J-beta primer mix and a sample-barcoded 5' primer. A unique molecular identifier was introduced onto each TCR beta cDNA molecule by a template-switch 5' adaptor carrying 12 random nucleotides. Each sample yielded at least 2.5 million CDR3-containing paired-end reads. First-strand cDNA was synthesized from all RNA with the Mint cDNA synthesis kit, primed by a TRBC-specific oligonucleotide. All cDNA was treated with uracil-DNA glycosylase and then went through a first 18-cycle PCR with the universal primers M1SS and BC2_uni_R. In the paper's pipeline: Each sample was normalized by randomly selecting 1 million high-quality reads, each carrying a distinct molecular identifier. Instead of being binned into consensus sequences, reads that shared molecular identifiers were thrown out. MiTCR, run with a Q25 quality threshold and the strictest error-elimination algorithm, handled CDR3 identification, clonotype clustering and error correction. Lower-bound total TCR beta diversity was estimated with a nonparametric unseen species model using Euler transformation. TCRdb reworked the public reads: Q25 trimming with fastp, MiXCR clone assembly, productive beta chains retained. When rows share a CDR3 protein, they turn into one entry using the most common DNA and genes. In this record, the V and J calls reflect TCRdb's handling and not the investigators' own analysis. In this sample the table shows about 540,000 distinct CDR3 sequences, around 24% of which occur a single time. Less than 9% of the sample lies in the top ten.

Another study also made use of these data, one on T cells of mothers and their children. As the second publication notes: Nine systemically healthy Caucasian individuals, comprising three mothers and their six children, were included as donors. cDNA synthesis consumed the entire amount of extracted RNA, loaded at 1.5 ug RNA in each 15 ul reaction. In the second PCR, sample barcodes and 2-4 random nucleotides were introduced via the M1S primer. Each mother yielded over 8.5 million TCR beta CDR3 reads and each child 2.5 million to 3 million reads. TCR recombination output is similarly shaped by thymic selection in related and unrelated pairs, with a minor effect exerted by inherited differences. Normalized repertoire overlap was always slightly but never significantly higher in related than unrelated mother-child pairs. No persistent microchimeric T cell clones were detected, at a sensitivity of approximately 90 clones per million clonotypes. Deep NGS was used in the study to compare the TCR beta repertoires of mothers and children and to look for features that separate related mother-child pairs from unrelated individuals. On average, the children were roughly 11 +/- 4 years old, while the mothers were approximately 40 +/- 4 years old. After adapter ligation was performed with NEBNext reagents, the libraries were sequenced on an Illumina HiSeq 2000 with 100+100 nt paired-end reads. To prevent cross-contamination, the mother and child libraries were prepared a month apart and were sequenced in separate runs. For each donor, somewhere between roughly 500,000 and 2,300,000 distinct TCR beta clonotypes were identified. Naive TCR beta clonotypes were estimated from low-frequency clonotypes matched to each donor's FACS-determined naive share, without sorting.

Material: blood. This receptor was identified in a boy aged 5-17 years in good health. The V gene is TRBV7-2 and the J gene is TRBJ1-5; 9 junctional bases match TRBD1. CDR3 reads: CASSTNPGQGYNQPQHF. The nucleotides read TGTGCCAGCAGCACGAACCCGGGACAGGGATATAATCAGCCCCAGCATTTT.